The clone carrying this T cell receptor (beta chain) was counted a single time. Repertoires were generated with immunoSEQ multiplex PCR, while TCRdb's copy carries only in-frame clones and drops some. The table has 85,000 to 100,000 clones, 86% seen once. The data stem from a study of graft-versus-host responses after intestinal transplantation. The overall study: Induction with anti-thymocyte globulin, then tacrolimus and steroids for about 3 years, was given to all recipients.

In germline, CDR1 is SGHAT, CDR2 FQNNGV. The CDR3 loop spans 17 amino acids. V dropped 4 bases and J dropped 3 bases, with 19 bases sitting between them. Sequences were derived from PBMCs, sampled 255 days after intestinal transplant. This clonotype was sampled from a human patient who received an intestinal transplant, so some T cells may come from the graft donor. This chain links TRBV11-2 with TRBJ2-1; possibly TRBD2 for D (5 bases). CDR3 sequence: CASSSTKAAPGYNEQFF. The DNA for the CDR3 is TGTGCCAGCAGCTCCACCAAAGCGGCCCCCGGCTACAATGAGCAGTTCTTC. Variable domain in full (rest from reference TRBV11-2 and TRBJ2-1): EAGVAQSPRYKIIEKRQSVAFWCNPISGHATLYWYQQILGQGPKLLIQFQNNGVVDDSQLPKDRFSAERLKGVDSTLKIQPAKLEDSAVYLCASSSTKAAPGYNEQFFGPGTRLTVL.